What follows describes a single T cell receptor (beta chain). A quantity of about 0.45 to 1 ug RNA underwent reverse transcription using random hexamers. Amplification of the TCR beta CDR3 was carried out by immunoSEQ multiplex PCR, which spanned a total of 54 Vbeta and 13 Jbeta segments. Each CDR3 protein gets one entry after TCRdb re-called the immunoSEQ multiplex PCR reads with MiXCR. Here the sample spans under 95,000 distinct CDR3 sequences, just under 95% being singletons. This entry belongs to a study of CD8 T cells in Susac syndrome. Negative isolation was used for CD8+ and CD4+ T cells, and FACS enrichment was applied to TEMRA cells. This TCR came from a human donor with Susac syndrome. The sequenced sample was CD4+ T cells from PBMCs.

Written as DNA, the CDR3 is TGCAGTGCTAGAGATCCCCAGGGTAGGGGAGAGACCCAGTACTTC. Protein sequence: CSARDPQGRGETQYF. The rearrangement uses TRBV20-1 and TRBJ2-5; the D gene is possibly TRBD1 (5 bases). The CDR3 is 15 amino acids. Germline V lookup: CDR1 DFQATT, CDR2 SNEGSKA (reference sequence). Trimming left V 0 bases short and J 4 bases short, with 15 bases between.